A selection of T cell receptor beta chains follows, all from one sample in a study of long-term antiretroviral therapy in people with HIV. Method: immunoSEQ multiplex PCR; TCRdb's copy keeps in-frame clones and lacks some. The sample lists approximately 24,000 clones; roughly 87% were seen once. The source was unsorted PBMCs, collected 1.1 years before starting antiretroviral therapy. The receptors were gathered from a woman in her 30s with HIV. The CDR3 runs from the conserved cysteine through the conserved F or W. Fields, in order: clone size, D gene, V gene, J gene, CDR3 protein, CDR3 DNA. The D gene is left open where the match is weak. Clone size appears in some rows only: once, few, many, or a class for an expanded clone.

>-|-|TRBV28|TRBJ1-5
CASSLAQTLYSNQPQHF
TGTGCCAGCAGTTTAGCCCAGACTCTATATAGCAATCAGCCCCAGCATTTT
>-|-|TRBV21-1|TRBJ1-3
CASISRGLISGNTIYF
TGTGCCAGCATCAGTCGGGGGTTAATCTCTGGAAACACCATATATTTT
>-|-|TRBV19|TRBJ1-5
CASSIDDRSVAGNQPQHF
TGTGCCAGTAGTATAGATGACAGAAGTGTGGCGGGCAATCAGCCCCAGCATTTT
>-|TRBD1|TRBV6-1|TRBJ1-4
CASRDRNNEKLFF
TGTGCCAGCAGGGACAGGAATAATGAAAAACTGTTTTTT
>-|-|TRBV19|TRBJ2-1
CASRTWGAGLSEQFF
TGTGCCAGTAGGACATGGGGGGCAGGATTAAGTGAGCAGTTCTTC
>-|-|TRBV30|TRBJ2-2
CAWKINTIRSGTRMFGDTGELFF
TGTGCCTGGAAAATAAATACTATAAGGTCCGGGACACGGATGTTTGGTGACACCGGGGAGCTGTTTTTT
>-|TRBD1|TRBV7-6|TRBJ1-4
CASSLGVRGRDRGLGGEKLFF
TGTGCCAGCAGCTTAGGAGTACGGGGACGGGACAGGGGGCTAGGGGGTGAAAAACTGTTTTTT
>once|-|TRBV19|TRBJ1-5
CASRVLWTGKDQPQHF
TGTGCCAGTAGAGTGTTATGGACGGGTAAAGATCAGCCCCAGCATTTT
>-|-|TRBV5-1|TRBJ2-3
CASNHRPDTQYF
TGCGCCAGCAATCACAGACCAGATACGCAGTATTTT
>-|-|TRBV4-1|TRBJ2-1
CASSQVRDGNNEQFF
TGCGCCAGCAGCCAAGTGAGGGACGGCAACAATGAGCAGTTCTTC
>-|-|TRBV6-6|TRBJ1-2
CASSYEGRYGYTF
TGTGCCAGCAGTTACGAGGGGCGATATGGCTACACCTTC
>-|-|TRBV9|TRBJ1-6
CASSVGGNSPLHF
TGTGCCAGCAGCGTTGGGGGGAATTCACCCCTCCACTTT
>-|TRBD1|TRBV4-1|TRBJ1-1
CASSPSLLETGTRNTEAFF
TGCGCCAGCAGCCCGTCACTCTTAGAGACAGGGACCCGTAACACTGAAGCTTTCTTT
>-|-|TRBV5-6|TRBJ1-2
CASSLGSAEGYTF
TGTGCCAGCAGCTTGGGCTCAGCGGAGGGCTACACCTTC
>-|-|TRBV7-8|TRBJ1-6
CASSLSLRAGSSYNSPLHF
TGTGCCAGCAGCTTAAGTCTTCGGGCCGGTAGCTCCTATAATTCACCCCTCCACTTT
>-|TRBD2|TRBV15|TRBJ2-3
CATSRRGVGTDTQYF
TGTGCCACCAGCAGGCGGGGGGTCGGCACAGATACGCAGTATTTT
>-|TRBD1|TRBV5-1|TRBJ1-1
CASRGDRNTEAFF
TGCGCCAGCCGAGGGGACAGAAACACTGAAGCTTTCTTT
>-|-|TRBV4-1|TRBJ2-2
CASSQDPAGVTGELFF
TGCGCCAGCAGCCAAGATCCCGCAGGTGTAACCGGGGAGCTGTTTTTT
>few|-|TRBV5-1|TRBJ1-2
CASSLAFRTGGYTF
TGCGCCAGCAGCTTGGCCTTTAGAACAGGGGGCTACACCTTC
>-|-|TRBV14|TRBJ1-1
CASSQKLGMNTEAFF
TGTGCCAGCAGCCAAAAGCTGGGGATGAACACTGAAGCTTTCTTT
>-|-|TRBV6-5|TRBJ1-1
CASSSRVNRMNTEAFF
TGTGCCAGCAGTTCTCGGGTGAACAGGATGAACACTGAAGCTTTCTTT
>-|-|TRBV6-1|TRBJ1-2
CASSPDNYGYTF
TGTGCCAGCAGTCCAGATAACTATGGCTACACCTTC
>-|TRBD1|TRBV5-6|TRBJ1-6
CASSPQQGVSESPLHF
TGTGCCAGCAGTCCGCAACAGGGGGTGTCGGAATCACCCCTCCACTTT
>-|-|TRBV27|TRBJ1-6
CASSLGVGAVNSPLHF
TGTGCCAGCAGTTTAGGGGTCGGGGCAGTTAATTCACCCCTCCACTTT
>-|-|TRBV6-6|TRBJ2-1
CATGEQFF
TGTGCCACCGGAGAGCAGTTCTTC
>-|-|TRBV4-1|TRBJ2-6
CASSQGAGWSGANVLTF
TGCGCCAGCAGCCAAGGTGCAGGGTGGTCTGGGGCCAACGTCCTGACTTTC
>once|-|TRBV7-9|TRBJ1-4
CASSPATNEKLFF
TGTGCCAGCAGCCCCGCAACTAATGAAAAACTGTTTTTT
>-|-|TRBV5-4|TRBJ2-1
CASSPGETVYNEQFF
TGTGCCAGCAGCCCGGGGGAGACAGTTTACAATGAGCAGTTCTTC
>-|TRBD1|TRBV10-3|TRBJ1-1
CATRQGTSEAFF
TGTGCCACTCGACAGGGGACCAGTGAAGCTTTCTTT
>-|-|TRBV27|TRBJ1-1
CASSHLNRVGNTEAFF
TGTGCCAGCAGTCACCTGAACAGGGTGGGGAACACTGAAGCTTTCTTT
>-|-|TRBV7-8|TRBJ2-5
CASSFVTGQETQYF
TGTGCCAGCAGCTTCGTCACGGGCCAAGAGACCCAGTACTTC
>-|-|TRBV6-6|TRBJ1-2
CASSYITGHGYTF
TGTGCCAGCAGTTACATCACCGGACATGGCTACACCTTC
>-|-|TRBV11-1|TRBJ2-7
CASSLGGLYEQYF
TGTGCCAGCAGCTTGGGGGGACTCTACGAGCAGTACTTC
>-|-|TRBV9|TRBJ1-3
CASIGSGNTIYF
TGTGCCAGCATCGGCTCTGGAAACACCATATATTTT
>-|-|TRBV27|TRBJ1-5
CASSPLSNQPQHF
TGTGCCAGCAGTCCCCTTAGCAATCAGCCCCAGCATTTT
>-|TRBD1|TRBV29-1|TRBJ1-2
CSVLGQGAGYGYTF
TGCAGCGTCCTGGGACAGGGGGCAGGGTATGGCTACACCTTC
>-|-|TRBV9|TRBJ1-2
CASSVEGVRDGYTF
TGTGCCAGCAGCGTAGAAGGAGTCAGGGACGGCTACACCTTC
>once|-|TRBV5-1|TRBJ1-4
CASSFSLRTSSHEKLFF
TGCGCCAGCAGTTTCTCTCTTAGGACATCGTCACATGAAAAACTGTTTTTT
>few|TRBD1|TRBV7-9|TRBJ1-6
CASSTGGSQNSPLHF
TGTGCCAGCAGCACAGGGGGCTCCCAAAATTCACCCCTCCACTTT
>-|-|TRBV11-2|TRBJ2-2
CASSLDGGELFF
TGTGCCAGCAGCTTAGATGGTGGGGAGCTGTTTTTT
>-|-|TRBV5-1|TRBJ1-1
CASSGGNTEAFF
TGCGCCAGCAGTGGGGGGAACACTGAAGCTTTCTTT
>-|-|TRBV19|TRBJ1-3
CASAPSSGNTIYF
TGTGCCAGTGCGCCCTCCTCTGGAAACACCATATATTTT
>-|-|TRBV19|TRBJ2-1
CATRSYNEQFF
TGTGCCACCAGGTCTTACAATGAGCAGTTCTTC
>-|-|TRBV29-1|TRBJ1-2
CSVEDRGYGYTF
TGCAGCGTTGAAGATCGGGGTTATGGCTACACCTTC
>-|-|TRBV19|TRBJ1-1
CASSSGGGTEAFF
TGTGCCAGTAGTAGTGGGGGGGGCACTGAAGCTTTCTTT